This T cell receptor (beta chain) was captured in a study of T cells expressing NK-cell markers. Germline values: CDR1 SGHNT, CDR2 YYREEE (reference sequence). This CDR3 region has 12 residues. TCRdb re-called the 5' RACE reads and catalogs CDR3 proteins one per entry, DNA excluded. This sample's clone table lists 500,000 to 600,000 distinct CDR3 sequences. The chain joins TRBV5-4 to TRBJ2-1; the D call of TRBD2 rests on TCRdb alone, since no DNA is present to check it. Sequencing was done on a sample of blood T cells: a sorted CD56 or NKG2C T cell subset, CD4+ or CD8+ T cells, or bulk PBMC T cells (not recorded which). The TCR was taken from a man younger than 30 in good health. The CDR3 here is CASSSSGKGQFF.